This T cell receptor beta chain was captured by sequencing in a study of T-cell reconstitution after alpha-beta-depleted transplantation in children. Study-level results: Expanded graft clones, several hundred of them, were reportedly the source of alpha-beta T cells about two months after transplant. T-cell counts and diversity at one year post-transplant came mainly from newly produced T cells. Surviving recipient cells, namely T cells and thymic progenitors, were the source of high day-60 TCRbeta diversity in some patients.

The CDR3 loop spans 14 amino acids. The V and J ends lost 4 bases and 6 bases, in that order; junction bases with no gene match: 9. Germline V gene data show CDR1 as SGHTA and CDR2 as FQGNSA. This sample's TCRbeta library carried unique molecular identifier barcodes. TCRdb processed the PCR reads anew with MiXCR; each CDR3 protein has one entry. The repertoire includes around 450,000 distinct CDR3 sequences, roughly two fifths of them detected once, and 27% sits in the top ten. A word on this clonotype: What it binds is unknown.

The V gene is TRBV7-2, the J gene TRBJ2-7; 7 nucleotides line up with TRBD1. This TCR was recovered from a girl aged 2 to 10 with aplastic anemia, due to receive a stem cell transplant. The material sequenced was PBMCs, taken before TCRalphabeta/CD19-depleted stem cell transplant. The DNA of the CDR3 is TGTGCCAGCAGCTCGGGACAGTTCTCCAGCGAGCAGTACTTC. This encodes CASSSGQFSSEQYF.